These T cell receptor beta chains were read from a single sample in a study of neurological immune-mediated disorders. TCRdb passed the 5' RACE reads through MiXCR, listing each CDR3 protein once. The data contain about 120,000 distinct CDR3 sequences, about 3.2% of them singletons. The sample comprised PBMCs. Receptors originate from a woman in her twenties or thirties with multiple sclerosis. Both conserved end residues are part of each CDR3.

J gene: TRBJ1-2; V gene: TRBV29-1; CDR3 protein: CSVGRTGEYGYTF
J gene: TRBJ2-7; V gene: TRBV5-1; CDR3 protein: CASSLIPSGIPYEQYF
J gene: TRBJ2-1; V gene: TRBV6-2/TRBV6-3; CDR3 protein: CASSSRGGRTYNEQFF
J gene: TRBJ1-6; V gene: TRBV27; CDR3 protein: CASKVTGGNSPLHF
J gene: TRBJ2-5; V gene: TRBV5-6; CDR3 protein: CASSQGAGGKTQYF
J gene: TRBJ2-7; V gene: TRBV6-6; CDR3 protein: CASSPRGVPYEQYF
J gene: TRBJ1-1; V gene: TRBV7-9; CDR3 protein: CASSPGQGWAEAFF
J gene: TRBJ2-5; V gene: TRBV7-9; CDR3 protein: CASSSGVMGETQYF
J gene: TRBJ1-2; V gene: TRBV19; CDR3 protein: CASSIQGRGRYGYTF
J gene: TRBJ2-3; V gene: TRBV28; CDR3 protein: CASSPVPRVGGSSDTQYF
J gene: TRBJ2-7; V gene: TRBV5-1; CDR3 protein: CASSLVLDRDAYEQYF
J gene: TRBJ1-2; V gene: TRBV11-2; CDR3 protein: CASGLEGASYGYTF
J gene: TRBJ2-7; V gene: TRBV6-2/TRBV6-3; CDR3 protein: CASSYQVGEQYF
J gene: TRBJ2-2; V gene: TRBV3-1; CDR3 protein: CASQLAGANTGELFF
J gene: TRBJ2-1; V gene: TRBV5-1; CDR3 protein: CASSFVPSAYNEQFF
J gene: TRBJ1-2; V gene: TRBV12-3/TRBV12-4; CDR3 protein: CASSLDRAGYGYTF
J gene: TRBJ2-3; V gene: TRBV27; CDR3 protein: CASSLRGVATDTQYF
J gene: TRBJ1-2; V gene: TRBV27; CDR3 protein: CASKRGTGYGYTF
J gene: TRBJ2-1; V gene: TRBV5-1; CDR3 protein: CASSLSGNRASYNEQFF
J gene: TRBJ2-3; V gene: TRBV20-1; CDR3 protein: CSARALAGRSSTDTQYF
J gene: TRBJ1-4; V gene: TRBV4-3; CDR3 protein: CASSHGTGNEKLFF
J gene: TRBJ2-1; V gene: TRBV9; CDR3 protein: CASSVGSTSGGNEQFF
J gene: TRBJ1-1; V gene: TRBV29-1; CDR3 protein: CSVLGGLGTEAFF
J gene: TRBJ1-2; V gene: TRBV4-1; CDR3 protein: CASSQERGMGPNYGYTF
J gene: TRBJ1-5; V gene: TRBV20-1; CDR3 protein: CSAGQFNQPQHF
J gene: TRBJ2-5; V gene: TRBV20-1; CDR3 protein: CSAKGQGQETQYF
J gene: TRBJ2-1; V gene: TRBV25-1; CDR3 protein: CASSELGTLTYNEQFF
J gene: TRBJ1-1; V gene: TRBV20-1; CDR3 protein: CSARDLGQGNTEAFF